Below are 2 T cell receptor beta chains sequenced from a single sample in a study of T-cell memory formation after mild COVID-19 (TCRdb year 2021). Library preparation employed 5' RACE. Sequencing used an Illumina NovaSeq 6000. The raw public reads went through TCRdb reprocessing: fastp at Q25, MiXCR clone calling, in-frame beta chains kept. For every CDR3 protein sequence, its rows merge into one entry that carries the most common genes and DNA. The table for this sample lists 580,000 or so distinct CDR3 sequences; roughly 17% of them were counted only once. The leading ten clones occupy approximately 8.1% of the sample. Sequencing was performed on PBMCs or a T cell subset sorted from them (not recorded which). These receptor sequences come from an adult woman who had mild COVID-19 (a few samples of this study predate the infection). The sample titles of this study are shuffled in the database, so cell type and time point are left out; the donor was told from shared clones.

The chain combines TRBV29-1 with TRBJ1-1, with 7 bases identical to TRBD1. Germline values: CDR1 SQVTM, CDR2 ANQGSEA. The length of the CDR3 is 16 residues. V shed 3 bases, J shed 4 bases, and the junction held 14 bases outside the gene matches. The CDR3: CSVEGSYRGGSTEAFF. The CDR3 nucleotides read TGCAGCGTTGAGGGATCGTACAGGGGAGGGAGCACTGAAGCTTTCTTT.

This rearrangement joins TRBV10-3 to TRBJ2-5, with TRBD2 matching over 7 bases. From germline, CDR1 is ENHRY and CDR2 SYGVKD. CDR3 length: 16 amino acids. The trim removed 4 bases at V and 4 bases at J, leaving 12 bases unmatched. CDR3 in DNA: TGTGCCATCAGTGCCTCGACTAGCCTCAAAGTAGAGACCCAGTACTTC. Translated, it gives CAISASTSLKVETQYF.